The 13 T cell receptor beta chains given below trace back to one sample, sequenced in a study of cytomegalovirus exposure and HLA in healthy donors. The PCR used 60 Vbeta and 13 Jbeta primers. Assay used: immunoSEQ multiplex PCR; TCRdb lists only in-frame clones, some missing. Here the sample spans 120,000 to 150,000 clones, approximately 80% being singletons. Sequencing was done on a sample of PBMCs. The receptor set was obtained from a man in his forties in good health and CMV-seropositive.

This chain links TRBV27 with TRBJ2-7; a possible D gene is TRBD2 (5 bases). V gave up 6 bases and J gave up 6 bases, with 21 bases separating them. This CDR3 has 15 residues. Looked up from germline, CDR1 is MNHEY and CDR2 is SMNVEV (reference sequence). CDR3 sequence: CASSTTLRGSSEQYF. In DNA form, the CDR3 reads TGTGCCAGCAGCACAACGCTCCGGGGATCTAGCGAGCAGTACTTC.

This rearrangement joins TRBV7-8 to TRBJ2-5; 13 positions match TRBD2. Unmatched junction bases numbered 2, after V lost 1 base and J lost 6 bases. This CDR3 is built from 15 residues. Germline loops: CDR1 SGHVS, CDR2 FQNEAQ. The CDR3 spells CASSLGTSGSKTQYF. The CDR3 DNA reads TGTGCCAGCAGCTTAGGGACTAGCGGGAGCAAGACCCAGTACTTC. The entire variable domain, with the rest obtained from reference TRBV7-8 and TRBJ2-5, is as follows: GAGVSQSPRYKVAKRGQDVALRCDPISGHVSLFWYQQALGQGPEFLTYFQNEAQLDKSGLPSDRFFAERPEGSVSTLKIQRTQQEDSAVYLCASSLGTSGSKTQYFGPGTRLLVL.

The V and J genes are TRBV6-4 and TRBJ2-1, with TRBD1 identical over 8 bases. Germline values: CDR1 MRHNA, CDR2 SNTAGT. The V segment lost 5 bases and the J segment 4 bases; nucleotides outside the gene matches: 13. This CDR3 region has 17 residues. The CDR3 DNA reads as TGTGCCAGCAGTTTCCCCGGGACAGGAATCGATTACAATGAGCAGTTCTTC. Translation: CASSFPGTGIDYNEQFF.

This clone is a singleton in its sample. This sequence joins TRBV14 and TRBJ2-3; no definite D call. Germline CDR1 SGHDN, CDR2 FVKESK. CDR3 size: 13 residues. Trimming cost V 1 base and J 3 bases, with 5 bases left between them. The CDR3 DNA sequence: TGTGCCAGCAGCCAAGTAGCTACAGATACGCAGTATTTT. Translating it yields CASSQVATDTQYF.

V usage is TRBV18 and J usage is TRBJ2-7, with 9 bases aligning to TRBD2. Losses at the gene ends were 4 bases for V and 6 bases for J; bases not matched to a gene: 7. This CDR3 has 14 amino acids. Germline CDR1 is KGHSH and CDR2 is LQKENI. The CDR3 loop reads CASSLLAGLVEQYF. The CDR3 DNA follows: TGTGCCAGCTCACTACTAGCGGGCCTAGTCGAGCAGTACTTC.

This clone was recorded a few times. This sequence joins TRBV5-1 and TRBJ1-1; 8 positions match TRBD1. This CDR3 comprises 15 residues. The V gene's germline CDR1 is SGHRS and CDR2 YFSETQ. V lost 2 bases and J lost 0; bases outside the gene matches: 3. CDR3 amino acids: CASSLTGGMNTEAFF. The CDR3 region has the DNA TGCGCCAGCAGCTTAACAGGGGGGATGAACACTGAAGCTTTCTTT.

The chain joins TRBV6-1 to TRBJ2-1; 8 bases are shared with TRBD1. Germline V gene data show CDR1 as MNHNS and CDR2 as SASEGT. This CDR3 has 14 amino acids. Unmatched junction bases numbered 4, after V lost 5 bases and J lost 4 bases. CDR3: CASSSDRGYNEQFF. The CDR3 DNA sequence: TGTGCCAGCAGTTCCGACAGGGGTTACAATGAGCAGTTCTTC.

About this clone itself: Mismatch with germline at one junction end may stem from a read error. Written as DNA, the CDR3 is TGTTCCAGCAGCGATCGCGCCGGGGAGCTGTTTTTT. Translated: CSSSDRAGELFF. The gene calls are TRBV7-9 and TRBJ2-2; D is undetermined. The CDR3 spans 12 residues. Germline V gene lookup returns CDR1 SEHNR and CDR2 FQNEAQ (reference sequence).

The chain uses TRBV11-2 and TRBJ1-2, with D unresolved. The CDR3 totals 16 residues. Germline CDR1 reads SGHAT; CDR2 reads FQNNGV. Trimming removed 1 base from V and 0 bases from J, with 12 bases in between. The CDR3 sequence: CASSLGDGDSNYGYTF. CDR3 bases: TGTGCCAGCAGCTTAGGCGACGGTGACTCTAACTATGGCTACACCTTC.

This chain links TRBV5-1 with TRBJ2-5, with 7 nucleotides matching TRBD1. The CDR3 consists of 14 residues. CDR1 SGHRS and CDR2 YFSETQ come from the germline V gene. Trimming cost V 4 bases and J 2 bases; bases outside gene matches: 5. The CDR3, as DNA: TGCGCCAGCAGCGGGCGACAGGGACAAGAGACCCAGTACTTC. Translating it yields CASSGRQGQETQYF.

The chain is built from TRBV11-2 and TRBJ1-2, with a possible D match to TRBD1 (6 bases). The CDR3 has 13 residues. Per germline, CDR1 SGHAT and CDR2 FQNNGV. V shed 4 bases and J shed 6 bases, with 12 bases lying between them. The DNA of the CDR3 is TGTGCCAGCAGCTATTGGTCAGGGGATGGCTACACCTTC. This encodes CASSYWSGDGYTF.

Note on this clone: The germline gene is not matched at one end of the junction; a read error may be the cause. CDR3 in amino acids: CATTRGPGGETQYF. The CDR3 DNA follows: TGTGCCACCACCAGAGGCCCAGGGGGAGAGACCCAGTACTTC. The rearrangement links TRBV15 to TRBJ2-5; 7 positions match TRBD1. The CDR3 is 14 amino acids. Germline V gene sequence: CDR1 LNHNV, CDR2 YYDKDF (reference sequence).

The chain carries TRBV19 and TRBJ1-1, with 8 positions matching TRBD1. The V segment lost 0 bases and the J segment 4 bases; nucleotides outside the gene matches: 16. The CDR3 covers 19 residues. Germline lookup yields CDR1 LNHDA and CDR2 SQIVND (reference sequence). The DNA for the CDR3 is TGTGCCAGTAGTATAGATCGGTGGACAGGGAGAGATAGGGGCACTGAAGCTTTCTTT. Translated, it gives CASSIDRWTGRDRGTEAFF.